This T cell receptor delta chain was found in a study of gamma-delta T cells after stem cell transplantation. TCRdb re-identified clones in the RT-PCR reads via CATT. The sample records roughly 1,000 delta-chain clones, 3% to 4% being singletons. The sample holds a few counts of this clone. TCRdb assigns this DNA the protein of a much larger clone, which departs from its translation at residue 9; this likely reflects a read error, and the protein shown comes from translating the DNA. The TCR was taken from a human donor. It is not recorded whose cells these are; they may come from a transplant donor. Sequenced input: gamma-delta T cells.

CDR3 in DNA: TGTGCCTGTGACACCGTGGTGCCCCGCACCGATAAACTCATCTTT. It yields the protein CACDTVVPRTDKLIF. The chain links TRDV2 to TRDJ1, with no clear D. Germline V gives CDR1 GEAIGNYY, CDR2 EKD. Trimming left V 0 bases short and J 1 base short, with 11 bases between. The CDR3 totals 15 residues.